The clone carrying this T cell receptor beta chain was seen many times. Its cognate antigen is unknown. This specimen belongs to a study of tumor and adjacent non-tumor tissue in lung cancer. Study-level information: The patients, 10 men and a handful of women, were about 31 to 76 with stage I to III disease. Around 4 million productive TCRbeta reads were obtained per sample on average. Study-level findings and limits: TCR diversity was significantly greater in tumor than normal lung tissue.

TCRbeta libraries were built with three rounds of nested PCR, modified from ARM-PCR. TCRdb re-called the multiplex PCR reads with MiXCR, one entry per CDR3 protein. This table has under 150,000 distinct CDR3 sequences, around two thirds appearing once. The template was RNA from unsorted bulk tissue. Input material: lung tumor tissue. This TCR derives from a man aged 55 to 70 with small cell lung cancer.

CDR3 sequence (DNA): TGTGCCAGCAGCCGAAGACAGGGGGCCGCAGATACGCAGTATTTT. Residues: CASSRRQGAADTQYF. This sequence joins TRBV12-3 or TRBV12-4 and TRBJ2-3, with 10 positions matching TRBD1. The CDR3 runs 15 residues. The J segment lost 4 bases and the V segment lost 6 bases, leaving 7 bases of the junction unmatched.